Judged by abundance, the clone carrying this TCR beta chain is medium-sized (0.01 to 0.1%). The junction had 7 bases not matched to a gene; V was cut back by 0 bases and J by 8 bases. This CDR3 is built from 16 residues. Germline loops: CDR1 MRHNA, CDR2 SNTAGT. Sequencing used immunoSEQ multiplex PCR; TCRdb keeps in-frame clones, though not all of them. Altogether about 70,000 clones are present, 85% to 95% being singletons, with the ten largest covering around 3.3%. These data come from a study of T cell changes during pregnancy in multiple sclerosis. The clonotype was recovered from a female donor in good health, enrolled as a control in a pregnancy study. The source material was CD8+ T cells from peripheral blood mononuclear cells, sampled in the third trimester of pregnancy. This chain links TRBV6-4 with TRBJ2-1; 10 bases map to TRBD2. The DNA of the CDR3 is TGTGCCAGCAGTGACTCGGGAAGCGGGGGGGCCGATGAGCAGTTCTTC. Amino acid sequence: CASSDSGSGGADEQFF.